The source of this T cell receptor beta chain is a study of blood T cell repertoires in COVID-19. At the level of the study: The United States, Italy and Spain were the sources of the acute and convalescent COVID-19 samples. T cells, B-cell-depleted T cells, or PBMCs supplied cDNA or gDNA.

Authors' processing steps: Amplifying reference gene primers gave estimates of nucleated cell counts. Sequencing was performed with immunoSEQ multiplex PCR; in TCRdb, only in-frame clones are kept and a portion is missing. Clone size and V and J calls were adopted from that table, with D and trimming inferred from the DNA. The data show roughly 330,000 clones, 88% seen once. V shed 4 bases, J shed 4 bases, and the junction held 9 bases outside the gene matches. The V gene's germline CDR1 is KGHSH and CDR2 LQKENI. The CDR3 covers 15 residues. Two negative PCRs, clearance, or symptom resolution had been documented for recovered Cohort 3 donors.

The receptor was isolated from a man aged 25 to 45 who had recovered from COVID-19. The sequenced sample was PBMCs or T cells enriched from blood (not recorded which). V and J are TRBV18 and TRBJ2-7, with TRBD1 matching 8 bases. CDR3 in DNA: TGTGCCAGCTCACGACGGGACGGGACAGGATACGAGCAGTACTTC. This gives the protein CASSRRDGTGYEQYF.